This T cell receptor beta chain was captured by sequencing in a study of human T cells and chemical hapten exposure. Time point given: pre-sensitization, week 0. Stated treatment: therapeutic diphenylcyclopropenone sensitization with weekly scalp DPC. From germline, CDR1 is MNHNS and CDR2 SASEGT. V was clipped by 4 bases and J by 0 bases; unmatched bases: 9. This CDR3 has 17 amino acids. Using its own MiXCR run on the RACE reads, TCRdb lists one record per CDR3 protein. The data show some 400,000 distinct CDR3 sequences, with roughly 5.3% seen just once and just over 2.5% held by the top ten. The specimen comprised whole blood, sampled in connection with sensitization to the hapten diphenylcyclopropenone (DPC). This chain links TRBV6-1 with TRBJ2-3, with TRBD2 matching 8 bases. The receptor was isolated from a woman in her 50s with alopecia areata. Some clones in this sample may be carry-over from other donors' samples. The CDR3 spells CASSGRDSGASTDTQYF. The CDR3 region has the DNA TGTGCCAGCAGTGGCCGGGATAGCGGGGCTAGCACAGATACGCAGTATTTT.